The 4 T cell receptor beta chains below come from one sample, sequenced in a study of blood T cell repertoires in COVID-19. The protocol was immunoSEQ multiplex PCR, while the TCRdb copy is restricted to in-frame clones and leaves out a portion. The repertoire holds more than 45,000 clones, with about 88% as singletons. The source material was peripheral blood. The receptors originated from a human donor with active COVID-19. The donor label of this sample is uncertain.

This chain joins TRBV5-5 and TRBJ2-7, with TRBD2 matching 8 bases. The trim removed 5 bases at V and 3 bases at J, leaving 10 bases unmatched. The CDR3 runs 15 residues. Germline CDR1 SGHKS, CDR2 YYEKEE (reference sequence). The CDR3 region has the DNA TGTGCCAGCAGGCCCACTGGACTAGCCGGCTACGAGCAGTACTTC. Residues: CASRPTGLAGYEQYF.

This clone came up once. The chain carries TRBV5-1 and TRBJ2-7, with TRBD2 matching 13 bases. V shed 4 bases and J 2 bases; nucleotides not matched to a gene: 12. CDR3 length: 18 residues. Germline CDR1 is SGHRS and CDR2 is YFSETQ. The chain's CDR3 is CASSGGLAGYTRAYEQYF. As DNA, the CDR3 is TGCGCCAGCAGCGGGGGACTAGCGGGATATACCAGGGCCTACGAGCAGTACTTC.

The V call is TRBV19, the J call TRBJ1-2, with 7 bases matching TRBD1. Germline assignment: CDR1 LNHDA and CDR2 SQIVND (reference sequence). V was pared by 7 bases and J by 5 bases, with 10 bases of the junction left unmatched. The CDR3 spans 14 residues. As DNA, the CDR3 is TGTGCCAGTACCCCCCGGGACAGCTTATATGGCTACACCTTC. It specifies CASTPRDSLYGYTF. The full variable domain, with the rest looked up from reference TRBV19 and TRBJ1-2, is DGGITQSPKYLFRKEGQNVTLSCEQNLNHDAMYWYRQDPGQGLRLIYYSQIVNDFQKGDIAEGYSVSREKKESFPLTVTSAQKNPTAFYLCASTPRDSLYGYTFGSGTRLTVV.

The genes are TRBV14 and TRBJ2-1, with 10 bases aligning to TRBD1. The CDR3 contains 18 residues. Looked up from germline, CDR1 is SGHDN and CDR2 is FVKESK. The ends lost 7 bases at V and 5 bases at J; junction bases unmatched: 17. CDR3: CASTLGTGVSVRNNEQFF. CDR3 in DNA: TGTGCCAGCACCTTAGGGACAGGGGTATCGGTGAGGAACAATGAGCAGTTCTTC.